This entry is about one TCR beta chain. The data were obtained in a study of blood T cell repertoires in COVID-19. Across the whole study: From the United States, Italy and Spain came samples of acute and convalescent COVID-19. T cells, B-cell-depleted T cells, or PBMCs supplied cDNA or gDNA.

Trimming cost V 1 base and J 3 bases, with 13 bases left between them. The CDR3 length is 15 residues. CDR1 GTSNPN and CDR2 SVGIG come from the germline V gene (reference sequence). In the source study's methods: Reference gene primer amplification gave nucleated cell count estimates. Sequencing was performed with immunoSEQ multiplex PCR; in TCRdb, only in-frame clones are kept and a portion is missing. V and J calls and clone size are as listed in that table; D and trimming were resolved from the DNA. The data hold some 96,000 clones, with almost 90% observed a single time. This TCR derives from a human donor in a cohort sampled during active COVID-19. The sequencing input was peripheral blood. V and J are TRBV30 and TRBJ1-5; D might be TRBD1 (5 bases). This CDR3 reads CAWSGKGLYNQPQHF. For the CDR3, the DNA is TGTGCCTGGAGTGGCAAGGGGCTTTACAATCAGCCCCAGCATTTT. Full variable domain (remainder filled in from reference TRBV30 and TRBJ1-5): SQTIHQWPATLVQPVGSPLSLECTVEGTSNPNLYWYRQAAGRGLQLLFYSVGIGQISSEVPQNLSASRPQDRQFILSSKKLLLSDSGFYLCAWSGKGLYNQPQHFGDGTRLSIL.